The clone carrying this TCR beta chain was picked up many times. What it binds is unknown. These data come from a study of T cells after yellow fever vaccination. Study-level results: A weaker secondary response peaked on day 5, the primary on day 15. Some clonotypes were seen in both the CD4 and the CD8 compartments. These made up a small share and likely arose from convergent recombination. Primary-vaccination clones mostly resurfaced post-booster (96% CD4, approximately 89% CD8).

5'RACE template switching generated TCR cDNA, adding a universal primer site and UMIs. TCRdb re-called the 5' RACE reads through MiXCR, storing one row per CDR3 protein. The sample lists 170,000 or so distinct CDR3 sequences; 6.2% were seen once. The receptor comes from a man aged 18 to 35 who received the YFV17D yellow fever vaccine. Specimen: CD4+ T cells sorted from PBMCs, collected on the day of the first yellow fever vaccination.

The CDR3 DNA reads as TGTGCCAGCAGCTTGGGGGGGGGATTCCCCAATGAGCAGTTCTTC. Amino acids: CASSLGGGFPNEQFF. The V and J genes are TRBV5-4 and TRBJ2-1; the match to TRBD2 covers 7 bases. Unmatched junction bases numbered 6, after V lost 0 bases and J lost 6 bases. The CDR3 consists of 15 residues. The germline CDR1 and CDR2 sequences are SGHNT and YYREEE (reference sequence). Using reference TRBV5-4 and TRBJ2-1 for the parts outside the CDR3, the full variable domain is ETGVTQSPTHLIKTRGQQVTLRCSSQSGHNTVSWYQQALGQGPQFIFQYYREEENGRGNFPPRFSGLQFPNYSSELNVNALELDDSALYLCASSLGGGFPNEQFFGPGTRLTVL.